Listed below are T cell receptor beta chains from one sample, sequenced in a study of beta chain features in type 1 diabetes. The method was immunoSEQ multiplex PCR; TCRdb's version includes in-frame clones alone and lacks a portion of them. The sample has about 230,000 clones, 9.6% seen once. Sequences were obtained from naive CD4+ T cells from blood. The origin of the receptors is a woman aged 18-30 years in good health. CDR3s include the opening cysteine and the closing phenylalanine or tryptophan.

TRBV5-1	TRBJ1-2	CASSFDRGANYGYTF
TRBV27	TRBJ2-2	CASSLFGANTGELFF
TRBV6-5	TRBJ1-6	CASSLRRNSPLHF
TRBV18	TRBJ1-2	CASSDSSTNYGYTF
TRBV29-1	TRBJ2-7	CSVTVRLTSRGEQYF
TRBV25-1	TRBJ2-3	CASSDPTSGVTDTQYF
TRBV18	TRBJ2-3	CASSPWQGTDTQYF
TRBV7-8	TRBJ2-7	CASSLNSYEQYF
TRBV6-5	TRBJ1-1	CASSYGGSNTEAFF
TRBV30	TRBJ1-5	CAWSVTGDQPQHF
TRBV5-5	TRBJ2-7	CASSLLLQTYEQYF
TRBV15	TRBJ2-5	CATSRGLAGEMETQYF
TRBV7-9	TRBJ2-6	CASRSGANVLTF
TRBV6-6	TRBJ2-6	CASSYQGSGANVLTF
TRBV7-9	TRBJ2-2	CASSLGLAELSAGELFF
TRBV27	TRBJ1-2	CASSSADRGPYGYTF
TRBV6-5	TRBJ2-5	CASSLQGASETQYF
TRBV7-2	TRBJ2-7	CASSGRDRGSYEQYF
TRBV10-1	TRBJ2-1	CASTPRRGVHEQFF
TRBV5-1	TRBJ2-5	CASSTRTGGGETQYF
TRBV7-9	TRBJ2-7	CASSLGGTGSYEQYF
TRBV6-6	TRBJ1-2	CASRRQGAVSYTF
TRBV6-6	TRBJ1-2	CASSYSTGGLYGYTF
TRBV2	TRBJ2-5	CASSVGTSERRLNF
TRBV5-6	TRBJ2-1	CASSRSRGGDYNEQFF
TRBV5-4	TRBJ1-2	CASSLGAFYGYTF
TRBV5-4	TRBJ1-1	CASSDGRVTRNTEAFF
TRBV7-8	TRBJ1-2	CASSLRDRGLGGYTF
TRBV30	TRBJ1-6	CAWGRETGNSPLHF
TRBV6-5	TRBJ2-2	CASSYGLEGTGELFF
TRBV5-4	TRBJ2-3	CASSGNTDTQYF
TRBV5-4	TRBJ2-4	CASSPVLAGNIQYF
TRBV30	TRBJ2-5	CAWSVLAGGWERGETQYF
TRBV30	TRBJ2-6	CAWGGIPTSGANVLTF
TRBV19	TRBJ2-1	CASSIDLRDEQFF
TRBV15	TRBJ2-7	CATSREAPVVKGGDSGHYEQYF
TRBV29-1	TRBJ2-5	CSPKGLAGSLSPQETQYF
TRBV27	TRBJ2-7	CASGRDREDEQYF
TRBV6-1	TRBJ2-1	CASSEPGRDGQFF
TRBV19	TRBJ2-1	CASSQIAGSHNEQFF
TRBV5-1	TRBJ2-6	CASTWGGTSGANVLTF
TRBV5-1	TRBJ2-7	CASSSGDSAYEQYF
TRBV20-1	TRBJ1-2	CSASGDYGYTF
TRBV5-1	TRBJ2-1	CASSLAFNEQFF
TRBV6-5	TRBJ1-2	CASSYSSPGQGYGYTF
TRBV5-4	TRBJ1-4	CASSPGQAINEKLFF
TRBV18	TRBJ2-7	CASSPPSRGRDEQYF
TRBV2	TRBJ2-1	CASTLDRAYNEQFF
TRBV7-8	TRBJ1-2	CASSPRDRGRDGYTF
TRBV5-1	TRBJ2-7	CASSPAGGSYEQYF
TRBV2	TRBJ1-4	CASRGFNRATNEKLFF
TRBV11-2	TRBJ2-2	CASSDLIRGAGTGELFF
TRBV14	TRBJ2-1	CASSRLAGPHRQFF
TRBV27	TRBJ1-5	CASSYTGVQPQHF
TRBV29-1	TRBJ1-1	CSVAGRARTEAFF